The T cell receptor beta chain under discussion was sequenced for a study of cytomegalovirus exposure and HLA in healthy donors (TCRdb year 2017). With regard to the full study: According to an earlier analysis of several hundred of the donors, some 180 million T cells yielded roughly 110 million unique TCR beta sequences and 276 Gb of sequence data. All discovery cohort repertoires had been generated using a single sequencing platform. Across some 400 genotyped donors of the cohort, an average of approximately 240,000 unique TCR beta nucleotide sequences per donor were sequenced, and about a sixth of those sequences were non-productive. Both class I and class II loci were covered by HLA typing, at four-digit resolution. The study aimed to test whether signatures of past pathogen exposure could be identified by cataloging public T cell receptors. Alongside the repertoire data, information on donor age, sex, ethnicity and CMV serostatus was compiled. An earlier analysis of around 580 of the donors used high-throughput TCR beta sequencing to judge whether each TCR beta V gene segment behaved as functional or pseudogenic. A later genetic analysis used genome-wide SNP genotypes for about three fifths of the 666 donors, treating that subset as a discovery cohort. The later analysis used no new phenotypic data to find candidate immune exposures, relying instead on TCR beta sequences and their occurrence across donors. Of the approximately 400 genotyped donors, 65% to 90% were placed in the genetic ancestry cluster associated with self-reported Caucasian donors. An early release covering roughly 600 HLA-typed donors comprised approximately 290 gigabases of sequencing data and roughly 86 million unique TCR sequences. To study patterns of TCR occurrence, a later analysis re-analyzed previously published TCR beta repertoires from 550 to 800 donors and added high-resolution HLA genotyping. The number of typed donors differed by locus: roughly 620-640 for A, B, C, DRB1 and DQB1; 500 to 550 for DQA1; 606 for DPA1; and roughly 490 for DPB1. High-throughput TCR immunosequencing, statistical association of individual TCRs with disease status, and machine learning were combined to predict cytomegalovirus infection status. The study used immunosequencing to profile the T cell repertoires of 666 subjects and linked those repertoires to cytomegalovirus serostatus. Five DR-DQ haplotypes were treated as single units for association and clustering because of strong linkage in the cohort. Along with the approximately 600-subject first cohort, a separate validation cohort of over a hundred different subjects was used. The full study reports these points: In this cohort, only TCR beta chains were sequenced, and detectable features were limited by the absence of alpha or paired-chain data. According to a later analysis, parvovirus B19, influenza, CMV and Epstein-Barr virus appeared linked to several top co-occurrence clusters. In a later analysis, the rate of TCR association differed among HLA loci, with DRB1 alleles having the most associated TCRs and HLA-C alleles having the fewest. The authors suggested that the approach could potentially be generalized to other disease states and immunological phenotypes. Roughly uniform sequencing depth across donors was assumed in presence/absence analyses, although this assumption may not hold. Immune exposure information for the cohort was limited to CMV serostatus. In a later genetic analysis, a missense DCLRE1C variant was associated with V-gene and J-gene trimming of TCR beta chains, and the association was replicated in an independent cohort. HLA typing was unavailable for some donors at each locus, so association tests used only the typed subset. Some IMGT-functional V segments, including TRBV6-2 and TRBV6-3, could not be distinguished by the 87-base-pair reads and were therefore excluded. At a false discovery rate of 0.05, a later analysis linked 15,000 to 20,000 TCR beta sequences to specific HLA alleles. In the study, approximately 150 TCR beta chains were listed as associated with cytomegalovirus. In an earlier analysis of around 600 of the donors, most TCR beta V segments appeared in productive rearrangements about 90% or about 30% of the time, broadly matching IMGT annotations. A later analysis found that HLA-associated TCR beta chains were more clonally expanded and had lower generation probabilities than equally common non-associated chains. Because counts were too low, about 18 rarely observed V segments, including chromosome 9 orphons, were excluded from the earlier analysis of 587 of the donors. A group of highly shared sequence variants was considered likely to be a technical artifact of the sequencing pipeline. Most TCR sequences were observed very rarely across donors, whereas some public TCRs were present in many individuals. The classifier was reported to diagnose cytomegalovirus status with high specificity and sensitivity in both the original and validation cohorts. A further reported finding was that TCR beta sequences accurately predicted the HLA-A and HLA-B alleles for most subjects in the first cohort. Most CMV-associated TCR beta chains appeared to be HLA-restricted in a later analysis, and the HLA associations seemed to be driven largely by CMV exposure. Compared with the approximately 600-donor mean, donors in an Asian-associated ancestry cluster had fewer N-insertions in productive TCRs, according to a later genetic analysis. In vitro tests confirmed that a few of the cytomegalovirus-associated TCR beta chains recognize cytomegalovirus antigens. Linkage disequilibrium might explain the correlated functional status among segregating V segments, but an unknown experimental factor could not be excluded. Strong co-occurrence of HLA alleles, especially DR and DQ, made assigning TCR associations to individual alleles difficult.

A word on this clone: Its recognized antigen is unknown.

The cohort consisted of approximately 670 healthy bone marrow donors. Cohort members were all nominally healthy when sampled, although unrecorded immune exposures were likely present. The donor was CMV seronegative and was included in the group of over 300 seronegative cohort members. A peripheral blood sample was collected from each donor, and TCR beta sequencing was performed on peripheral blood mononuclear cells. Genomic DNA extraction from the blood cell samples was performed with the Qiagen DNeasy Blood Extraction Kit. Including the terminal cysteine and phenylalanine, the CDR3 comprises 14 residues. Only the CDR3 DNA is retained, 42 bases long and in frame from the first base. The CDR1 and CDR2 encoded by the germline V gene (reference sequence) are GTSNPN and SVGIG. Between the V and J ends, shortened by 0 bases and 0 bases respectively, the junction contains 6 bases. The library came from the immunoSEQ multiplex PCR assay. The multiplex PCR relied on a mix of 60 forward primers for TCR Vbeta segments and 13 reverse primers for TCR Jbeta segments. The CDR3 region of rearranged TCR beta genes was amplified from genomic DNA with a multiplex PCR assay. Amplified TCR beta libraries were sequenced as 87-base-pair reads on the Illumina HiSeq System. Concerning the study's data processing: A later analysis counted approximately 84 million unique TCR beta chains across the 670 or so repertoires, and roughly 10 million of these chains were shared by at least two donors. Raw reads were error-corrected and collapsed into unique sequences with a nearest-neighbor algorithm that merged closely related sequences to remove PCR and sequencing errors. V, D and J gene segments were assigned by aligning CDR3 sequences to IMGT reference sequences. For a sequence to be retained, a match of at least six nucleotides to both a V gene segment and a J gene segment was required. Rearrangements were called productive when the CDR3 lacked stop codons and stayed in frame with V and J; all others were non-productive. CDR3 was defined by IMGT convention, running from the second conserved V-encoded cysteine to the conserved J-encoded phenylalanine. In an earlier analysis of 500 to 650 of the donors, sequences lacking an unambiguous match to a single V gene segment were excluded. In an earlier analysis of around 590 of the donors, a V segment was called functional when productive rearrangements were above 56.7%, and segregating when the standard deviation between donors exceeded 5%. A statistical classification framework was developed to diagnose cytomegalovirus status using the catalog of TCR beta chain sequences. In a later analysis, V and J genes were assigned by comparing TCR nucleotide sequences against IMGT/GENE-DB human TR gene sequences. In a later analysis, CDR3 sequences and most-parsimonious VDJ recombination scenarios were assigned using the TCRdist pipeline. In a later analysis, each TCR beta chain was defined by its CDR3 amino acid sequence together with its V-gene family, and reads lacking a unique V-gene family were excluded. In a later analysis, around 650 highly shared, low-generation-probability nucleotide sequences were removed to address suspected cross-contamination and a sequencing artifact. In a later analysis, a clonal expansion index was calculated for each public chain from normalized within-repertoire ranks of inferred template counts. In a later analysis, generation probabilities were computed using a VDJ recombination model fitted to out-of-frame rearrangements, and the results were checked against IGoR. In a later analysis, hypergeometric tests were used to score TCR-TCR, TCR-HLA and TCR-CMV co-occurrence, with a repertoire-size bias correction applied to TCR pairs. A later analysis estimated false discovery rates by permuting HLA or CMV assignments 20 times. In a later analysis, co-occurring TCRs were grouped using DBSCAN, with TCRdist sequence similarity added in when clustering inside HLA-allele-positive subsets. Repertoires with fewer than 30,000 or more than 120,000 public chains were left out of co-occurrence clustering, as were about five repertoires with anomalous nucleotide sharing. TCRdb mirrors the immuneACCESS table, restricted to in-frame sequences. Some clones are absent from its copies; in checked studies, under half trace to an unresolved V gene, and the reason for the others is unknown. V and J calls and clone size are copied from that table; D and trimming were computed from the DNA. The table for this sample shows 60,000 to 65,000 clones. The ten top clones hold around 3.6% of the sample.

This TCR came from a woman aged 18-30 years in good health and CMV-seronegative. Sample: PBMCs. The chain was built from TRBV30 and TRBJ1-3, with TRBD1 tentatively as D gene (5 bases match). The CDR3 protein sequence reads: CAWSVQASGNTIYF. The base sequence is TGTGCCTGGAGTGTACAGGCCTCTGGAAACACCATATATTTT.